The 28 T cell receptor beta chains given below trace back to one sample, sequenced in a study of blood T cells in healthy people across ages. A J-beta primer mix and a sample-barcoded 5' primer were used in a second PCR of roughly 6 to 11 cycles. TCRdb passed the 5' RACE reads through MiXCR, listing each CDR3 protein once. Of under 2,000,000 distinct CDR3 sequences listed, about 50% are singletons. Sequencing was done on a sample of blood. All receptors derive from a woman between 40 and 55 years old in good health.

This rearrangement joins TRBV12-3 or TRBV12-4 to TRBJ2-2; 11 nucleotides align to TRBD1. With V trimmed by 8 bases and J by 4 bases, 9 bases remained unmatched. The CDR3 totals 16 residues. CDR3 sequence: CASRDRGIAITGELFF. In nucleotides, the CDR3 is TGTGCCAGCCGGGACAGGGGGATCGCGATCACCGGGGAGCTGTTTTTT.

This chain links TRBV4-3 with TRBJ2-7; the D gene could be TRBD1 or TRBD2 (6 bases each). The CDR3 totals 16 residues. V lost 0 bases to trimming and J lost 2 bases, with 14 bases between them. The germline CDR1 and CDR2 sequences are LGHNA and YSLEER. DNA of the CDR3: TGCGCCAGCAGCCAAGAAGCCACAGGGAGGACCTACGAGCAGTACTTC. Protein sequence: CASSQEATGRTYEQYF.

The chain is built from TRBV6-5 and TRBJ1-5, with TRBD1 as a possible D gene (5 bases). This CDR3 has 15 residues. Deletions cut 7 bases from V and 5 bases from J, with 18 bases between. Per the germline V gene, CDR1 is MNHEY and CDR2 is SVGAGI. The CDR3, as DNA: TGTGCCAGCAACCAGAAACCCTCGGGGGATCAGCCCCAGCATTTT. Translated, it gives CASNQKPSGDQPQHF.

The V and J genes are TRBV27 and TRBJ2-3; 8 positions match TRBD2. Trimming at V came to 6 bases and at J to 5 bases, leaving 7 bases not matched to a gene. The germline gives CDR1 MNHEY, CDR2 SMNVEV (reference sequence). The CDR3 loop spans 14 amino acids. CDR3 in DNA: TGTGCCAGCAGACGACTAGCGAATGAAGATACGCAGTATTTT. It codes for CASRRLANEDTQYF.

The chain uses TRBV3-1 and TRBJ2-7; D tentatively fits TRBD1 or TRBD2 (5 bases each). CDR1 is LGHDT and CDR2 is YNNKEL in the germline V gene (reference sequence). The CDR3 is 12 amino acids. The V gene lost 4 bases and the J gene lost 12 bases, with 16 bases spanning the gap. The chain's CDR3 is CASSLPGRPRYF. As DNA, the CDR3 is TGTGCCAGCAGCCTCCCGGGACGGCCGCGGTACTTC.

The chain uses TRBV20-1 and TRBJ2-3; 8 positions agree with TRBD1. The CDR3 length is 20 residues. Germline V CDR1 and CDR2: DFQATT, SNEGSKA (reference sequence). The J segment lost 0 bases and the V segment lost 5 bases, leaving 22 bases of the junction unmatched. The CDR3 DNA follows: TGCAGTGCTGCCCGGACAGGGCCTCGACTCCCCACCCCCAGCACAGATACGCAGTATTTT. Translated: CSAARTGPRLPTPSTDTQYF.

V is TRBV20-1 and J is TRBJ2-7; perhaps TRBD2 as D (5 bases). The CDR3 is 12 amino acids. V lost 1 base and J lost 4, with 8 bases in between. Germline CDR1 reads DFQATT; CDR2 reads SNEGSKA (reference sequence). CDR3 coding DNA: TGCAGTGCTAGAGGACCGGGGTACGAGCAGTACTTC. This encodes CSARGPGYEQYF.

CDR3 protein: CASSVGAGIMGQETQYF. The CDR3 DNA reads TGTGCCAGCAGCGTAGGTGCGGGGATAATGGGGCAAGAGACCCAGTACTTC. The V call is TRBV9, the J call TRBJ2-5; D might be TRBD2 (6 bases). With 0 bases removed from V and 2 bases from J, the gap between germline ends came to 17 bases. The CDR3 is 17 amino acids. CDR1 is SGDLS, CDR2 YYNGEE, per germline.

The gene calls are TRBV20-1 and TRBJ2-7, with 7 bases identical to TRBD1. The CDR3 extends over 15 amino acids. V trimming: 3 bases; J trimming: 5 bases; junction bases outside the gene matches: 13. Germline V gene sequence: CDR1 DFQATT, CDR2 SNEGSKA (reference sequence). CDR3 protein: CSARDATGLRNEQYF. The CDR3 DNA follows: TGCAGTGCTAGGGATGCGACAGGGCTTAGGAACGAGCAGTACTTC.

CDR3 nucleotides: TGTGCCAGCAGTGACTCAGACAGCGCTAACTATGGCTACACCTTC. Translation: CASSDSDSANYGYTF. The rearrangement links TRBV6-4 to TRBJ1-2; weak D call: TRBD1 (5 bases). The length of the CDR3 is 15 residues. V was cut by 0 bases and J by 0 bases, with 8 bases left in between. CDR1 is MRHNA and CDR2 is SNTAGT in the germline V gene.

Only a few counts were recorded for this clonotype. The chain combines TRBV12-3 or TRBV12-4 with TRBJ2-5, with D perhaps TRBD1 or TRBD2 (5 bases each). The CDR3 runs to 16 residues. Trimming removed 5 bases from V and 2 bases from J, with 18 bases in between. Here the CDR3 DNA reads TGTGCCAGCAGTGGATGGGACCCTTCCCCGCAAGAGACCCAGTACTTC. Translation gives CASSGWDPSPQETQYF.

This chain joins TRBV6-5 and TRBJ2-6, with no clear D. The CDR3 contains 18 residues. Looked up from germline, CDR1 is MNHEY and CDR2 is SVGAGI. V lost 0 bases, J lost 0 bases, and 12 bases lay in between. This CDR3 reads CASSYSWGTNSGANVLTF. The CDR3 DNA sequence: TGTGCCAGCAGTTACTCATGGGGTACAAACTCTGGGGCCAACGTCCTGACTTTC.

V and J are TRBV24-1 and TRBJ2-5; perhaps TRBD2 as D (6 bases). The germline V and J ends were trimmed by 4 bases and 2 bases, with 16 bases remaining between them. Per germline, CDR1 KGHDR and CDR2 SFDVKD. CDR3 length: 16 amino acids. CDR3 loop: CATSETMFGGQETQYF. The CDR3 DNA follows: TGTGCCACCAGTGAGACTATGTTTGGGGGGCAAGAGACCCAGTACTTC.

The V gene is TRBV6-5, the J gene TRBJ2-3; no clear D gene. V was cut by 5 bases and J by 4 bases, with 10 bases left in between. The length of the CDR3 is 13 residues. From germline, CDR1 is MNHEY and CDR2 SVGAGI. CDR3 sequence: CASSDSWADTQYF. CDR3 nucleotide sequence: TGTGCCAGCAGTGATAGTTGGGCAGATACGCAGTATTTT.

This chain joins TRBV6-2 or TRBV6-3 and TRBJ2-7; 8 nucleotides align to TRBD1. CDR3 length: 16 residues. CDR1 and CDR2 (germline): MNHEY, SVGEGT. The V gene end was trimmed by 2 bases and the J gene end by 5 bases; junction bases not matched to a gene: 11. CDR3 amino acids: CASSYDPLDREHEQYF. CDR3 DNA: TGTGCCAGCAGTTACGATCCTCTGGACAGGGAGCACGAGCAGTACTTC.

The chain uses TRBV27 and TRBJ1-2; the D is unclear. This CDR3 comprises 13 residues. Germline CDR1 reads MNHEY; CDR2 reads SMNVEV (reference sequence). The V end was cut by 0 bases, the J end by 1 base, with 3 bases between. The CDR3 region is CASSLSFNYGYTF. The CDR3 DNA is TGTGCCAGCAGTTTATCGTTTAACTATGGCTACACCTTC.

This clonotype was recorded a few times. V and J are TRBV4-3 and TRBJ2-5, with 9 bases lining up with TRBD1. V lost 5 bases, J lost 5 bases, and 9 bases stayed unmatched. The CDR3 has 15 residues. Germline V CDR1 and CDR2: LGHNA, YSLEER. In DNA form, the CDR3 reads TGCGCCAGCAGCGGCTGGACAGGGGCTGGGGAGACCCAGTACTTC. Amino acid sequence: CASSGWTGAGETQYF.

This clonotype was seen more than once but under ten times. This sequence joins TRBV6-1 and TRBJ1-1; D remains ambiguous. The CDR3 consists of 13 residues. V lost 5 bases, J lost 1 base, and 8 bases lay in between. The germline V gene has CDR1 MNHNS and CDR2 SASEGT. The CDR3 coding sequence is TGTGCCAGCAGTCATAAATCGAACACTGAAGCTTTCTTT. Protein: CASSHKSNTEAFF.

CDR3 DNA sequence: TGTGCCAGCTCACCATGGCCGATGAACACAGATACGCAGTATTTT. Translated: CASSPWPMNTDTQYF. This chain joins TRBV18 and TRBJ2-3; D not resolved. This CDR3 comprises 15 residues. V lost 2 bases and J lost 2, with 11 bases in between. Per germline, CDR1 KGHSH and CDR2 LQKENI.

V is TRBV12-3 or TRBV12-4 and J is TRBJ2-7; the D is unclear. Trimming shortened V by 6 bases and J by 4 bases, and 19 bases separated the two germline ends. This CDR3 spans 15 amino acids. The CDR3 loop is CASSFSPGPPYEQYF. The CDR3 coding sequence is TGTGCCAGCAGCTTTTCACCGGGCCCTCCATACGAGCAGTACTTC.

This clonotype showed up just once. This chain uses TRBV20-1 with TRBJ2-5; no firm D call. V lost 5 bases and J lost 5, with 9 bases in between. CDR1 is DFQATT and CDR2 is SNEGSKA in the germline V gene (reference sequence). This CDR3 has 11 amino acids. CDR3 amino acids: CSASFYETQYF. The DNA for the CDR3 is TGCAGTGCTTCCTTTTACGAGACCCAGTACTTC.

The chain has TRBV12-3 or TRBV12-4 and TRBJ2-3; the match to TRBD2 covers 7 bases. J lost 6 bases, V lost 8 bases, and 11 bases had no gene match. The CDR3 has 14 amino acids. The CDR3 here is CASSKVGGGDTQYF. The CDR3 region has the DNA TGTGCCAGCTCCAAGGTCGGGGGAGGGGATACGCAGTATTTT.

The chain combines TRBV7-2 with TRBJ1-1; D possibly corresponds to TRBD1 (5 bases). CDR1 is SGHTA and CDR2 is FQGNSA in the germline V gene. CDR3 length equals 13 residues. Trimming left V 6 bases short and J 11 bases short, with 19 bases between. Here the CDR3 reads CASSWGDSRGAFF. The CDR3 nucleotides read TGTGCCAGCAGTTGGGGGGACTCTCGAGGGGCTTTCTTT.

The chain recombines TRBV15 with TRBJ2-4; D possibly corresponds to TRBD2 (5 bases). The DNA end lines up better with TRBJ2-5; the J call may be wrong. The CDR3 has 14 residues. CDR1 and CDR2 (germline): LNHNV, YYDKDF (reference sequence). In DNA form, the CDR3 reads TGTGCCATCCGGGTTGGTAGCGAGGGAAGGACCCAGTACTTC. This gives the protein CAIRVGSEGRTQYF.

This clonotype was seen only a few times. The V and J genes are TRBV28 and TRBJ2-5; D is unresolved. The DNA matches TRBJ2-7 better at its end, which makes the J call doubtful. CDR1 and CDR2 (germline): MDHEN, SYDVKM. There are 16 residues in the CDR3. CDR3 amino acids: CASSMTPASGTYEQYF. The CDR3 nucleotides read TGTGCCAGCAGCATGACGCCAGCCTCTGGGACCTACGAGCAGTACTTC.

The chain recombines TRBV7-9 with TRBJ2-1; D unclear. Judging by the DNA end, TRBJ2-7 fits better; the J call may be wrong. Germline V lookup: CDR1 SEHNR, CDR2 FQNEAQ (reference sequence). The CDR3 consists of 15 residues. The CDR3 DNA sequence: TGTGCCAGCAGAGTTGAACAGAGCTCCTACAATGAGCAGTACTTC. Protein sequence: CASRVEQSSYNEQYF.

This clonotype was seen ten or more times. The genes are TRBV12-3 or TRBV12-4 and TRBJ2-3; D gene uncertain. The CDR3 loop spans 13 amino acids. Trimming cost V 1 base and J 5 bases, with 7 bases left between them. The CDR3 is CASSLGSLDTQYF. In DNA form, the CDR3 reads TGTGCCAGCAGTTTAGGGTCCCTAGATACGCAGTATTTT.

The chain uses TRBV20-1 and TRBJ2-1; 10 positions agree with TRBD1. Germline trimming cut 3 bases from V and 4 bases from J; bases unmatched to any gene: 6. The germline V gene has CDR1 DFQATT and CDR2 SNEGSKA (reference sequence). CDR3 size: 15 residues. CDR3 loop: CSASLGTGEYNEQFF. As DNA, the CDR3 is TGCAGTGCTAGCCTCGGGACAGGGGAATACAATGAGCAGTTCTTC.